One sample yielded the 14 T cell receptor beta chains listed below, sequenced in a study of blood T cells in healthy people across ages. The use of a sample-barcoded 5' primer and a J-beta primer mix characterized a second PCR of roughly 7 to 11 cycles. Each CDR3 protein is one row after TCRdb ran MiXCR on the 5' RACE reads. The sample has over 1,300,000 distinct CDR3 sequences, approximately 59% seen once; the top ten hold roughly 7%. Material for sequencing was blood. The origin of the receptors is a man between 18 and 29 years old in good health.

V and J are TRBV12-3 or TRBV12-4 and TRBJ2-3; maybe TRBD2 (6 bases). This CDR3 is 14 amino acids long. V was cut by 0 bases and J by 5 bases, with 9 bases left in between. CDR3 loop: CASSLATSRDTQYF. The CDR3 coding sequence is TGTGCCAGCAGTTTAGCGACTAGTCGAGATACGCAGTATTTT.

The chain is built from TRBV20-1 and TRBJ2-7; tentatively, D is TRBD2 (7 bases). Germline CDR1 reads DFQATT; CDR2 reads SNEGSKA (reference sequence). There are 16 residues in the CDR3. V was cut by 3 bases and J by 2 bases, with 20 bases left in between. DNA for the CDR3: TGCAGTGCTAGGGTCCCCGCCCGGGGGGCGGCCTACGAGCAGTACTTC. Protein sequence: CSARVPARGAAYEQYF.

The rearrangement uses TRBV20-1 and TRBJ2-7; D not resolved. Germline CDR1 reads DFQATT; CDR2 reads SNEGSKA (reference sequence). Between the trimmed V and J ends, which lost 2 bases and 1 base, there was a span of 9 bases. The CDR3 loop spans 13 amino acids. This CDR3 is CSARRRGSYEQYF. CDR3 coding DNA: TGCAGTGCTAGACGGAGAGGATCCTACGAGCAGTACTTC.

The J gene is TRBJ1-4, the V gene TRBV9; a possible D gene is TRBD1 (5 bases). V lost 4 bases, J lost 5 bases, and 15 bases lay in between. The CDR3 runs to 15 residues. Germline V lookup: CDR1 SGDLS, CDR2 YYNGEE. Written as DNA, the CDR3 is TGTGCCAGCAGCAAAGGGGCAGGCGACAATGAAAAACTGTTTTTT. This sequence encodes CASSKGAGDNEKLFF.

CDR3 protein: CASSGLSDEQFF. DNA of the CDR3: TGTGCCAGCAGCGGACTGTCCGATGAGCAGTTCTTC. This rearrangement joins TRBV28 to TRBJ2-1; TRBD2 might be the D (5 bases). CDR1 is MDHEN, CDR2 SYDVKM, per germline. This CDR3 spans 12 amino acids. V was trimmed by 6 bases and J by 8 bases, leaving 11 bases between them.

The gene calls are TRBV2 and TRBJ2-7; the D is unclear. Germline lookup yields CDR1 SNHLY and CDR2 FYNNEI. The V gene lost 6 bases and the J gene lost 3 bases, with 15 bases spanning the gap. This CDR3 spans 14 amino acids. CDR3 DNA: TGTGCCAGCAGAGTAGTCGGAAAGGTCTACGAGCAGTACTTC. Translation gives CASRVVGKVYEQYF.

J is TRBJ1-2 and V is TRBV6-5, with 9 bases that match TRBD1. CDR3 length equals 16 residues. V gave up 2 bases and J gave up 0 bases; unmatched junction bases: 4. Per germline, CDR1 MNHEY and CDR2 SVGAGI. The CDR3 bases are TGTGCCAGCAGTTACACCGGGACAGGGACTAACTATGGCTACACCTTC. This sequence encodes CASSYTGTGTNYGYTF.

The chain links TRBV6-6 to TRBJ2-5; D uncertain. Per the germline V gene, CDR1 is MNHNY and CDR2 is SVGAGI (reference sequence). The CDR3 consists of 13 residues. V was cut by 4 bases and J by 2 bases, with 8 bases left in between. The CDR3 is CASSWVSQETQYF. CDR3 nucleotide sequence: TGTGCCAGCAGTTGGGTTAGTCAAGAGACCCAGTACTTC.

The chain carries TRBV6-2 or TRBV6-3 and TRBJ2-7, with D tentatively TRBD2 (6 bases). The CDR3 has 15 residues. The V end lost 6 bases, the J end lost 5 bases, and 20 bases lay between the germline ends. The germline gives CDR1 MNHEY, CDR2 SVGEGT. The CDR3 nucleotides are TGTGCCAGCAGGACCCCGACGGAGGGGTATCACGAGCAGTACTTC. It encodes CASRTPTEGYHEQYF.

This chain connects TRBV14 to TRBJ2-4; D gene ambiguous. V was pared by 4 bases and J by 15 bases, with 22 bases between. The CDR3 runs 14 residues. Germline V gives CDR1 SGHDN, CDR2 FVKESK. CDR3 nucleotide sequence: TGTGCCAGCAGCCTGTACTACCCTCGACAAAGAATGTACTTC. It encodes CASSLYYPRQRMYF.

In the case of this clonotype: Germline is not matched at one junction end, which may reflect a read error. The chain couples TRBV12-3 or TRBV12-4 to TRBJ2-3, with D unclear. The CDR3 contains 12 residues. The CDR3 nucleotides are TGTGCCAGCAGTACGGCCACAGATATGCAGTATTTT. Its protein product is CASSTATDMQYF.

This clonotype showed up just a few times. The chain joins TRBV20-1 to TRBJ2-7, with unresolved D. CDR1 is DFQATT, CDR2 SNEGSKA, per germline (reference sequence). The germline V and J ends were trimmed by 0 bases and 4 bases, with 10 bases remaining between them. The CDR3 is made up of 13 amino acids. The CDR3 sequence: CSARDVGGYEQYF. The CDR3 DNA follows: TGCAGTGCTAGAGACGTAGGTGGATACGAGCAGTACTTC.

A few counts support this clonotype. A clone one base away is much larger, so this may be a read error. The J gene is TRBJ2-7, the V gene TRBV10-3; TRBD2 is a possible D gene (5 bases). CDR3 length: 13 residues. Germline V gene lookup returns CDR1 ENHRY and CDR2 SYGVKD. V lost 6 bases and J lost 9, with 18 bases in between. CDR3 amino acids: CAIRAGGGERQYF. DNA of the CDR3: TGTGCCATCAGGGCGGGCGGTGGAGAGAGGCAGTACTTC.

This clonotype was counted a few times. V is TRBV5-1 and J is TRBJ2-7; TRBD2 matches at 10 bases. CDR3 length: 15 residues. Germline V lookup: CDR1 SGHRS, CDR2 YFSETQ. V trimming: 4 bases; J trimming: 3 bases; junction bases outside the gene matches: 7. The CDR3 here is CASSPEASGSYEQYF. The CDR3 DNA follows: TGCGCCAGCAGCCCCGAGGCTAGCGGGAGCTACGAGCAGTACTTC.